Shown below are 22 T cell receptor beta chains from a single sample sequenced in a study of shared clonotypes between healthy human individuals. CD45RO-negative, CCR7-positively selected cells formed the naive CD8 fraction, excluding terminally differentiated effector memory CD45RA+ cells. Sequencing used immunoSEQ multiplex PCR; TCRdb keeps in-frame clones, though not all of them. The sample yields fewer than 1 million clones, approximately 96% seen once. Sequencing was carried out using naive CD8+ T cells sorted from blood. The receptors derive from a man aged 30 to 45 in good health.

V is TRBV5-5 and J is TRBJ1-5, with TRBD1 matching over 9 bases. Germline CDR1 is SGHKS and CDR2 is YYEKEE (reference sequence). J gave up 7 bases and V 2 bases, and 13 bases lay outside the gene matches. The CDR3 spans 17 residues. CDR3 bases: TGTGCCAGCAGCTTCTACCCTCTTGAACAGGGGGCCCAGCCCCAGCATTTT. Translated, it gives CASSFYPLEQGAQPQHF.

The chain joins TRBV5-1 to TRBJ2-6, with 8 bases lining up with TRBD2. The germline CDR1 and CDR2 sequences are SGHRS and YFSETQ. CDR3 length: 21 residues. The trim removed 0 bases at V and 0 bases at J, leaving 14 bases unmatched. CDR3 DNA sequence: TGCGCCAGCAGCTTGGCCGATTGGGCGGGAGGTTCTAGCTCTGGGGCCAACGTCCTGACTTTC. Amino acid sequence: CASSLADWAGGSSSGANVLTF.

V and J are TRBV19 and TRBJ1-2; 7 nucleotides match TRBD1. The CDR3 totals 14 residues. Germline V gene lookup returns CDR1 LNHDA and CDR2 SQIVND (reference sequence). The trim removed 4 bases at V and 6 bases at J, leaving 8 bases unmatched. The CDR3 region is CASSTAGQMDGYTF. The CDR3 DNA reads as TGTGCCAGTAGTACCGCGGGACAGATGGATGGCTACACCTTC.

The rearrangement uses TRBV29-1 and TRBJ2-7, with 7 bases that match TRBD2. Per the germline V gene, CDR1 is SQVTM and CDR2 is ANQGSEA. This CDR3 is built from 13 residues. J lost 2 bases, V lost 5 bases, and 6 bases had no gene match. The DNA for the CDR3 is TGCAGCGTTCTAGTAGCGGGTACCTACGAGCAGTACTTC. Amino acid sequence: CSVLVAGTYEQYF.

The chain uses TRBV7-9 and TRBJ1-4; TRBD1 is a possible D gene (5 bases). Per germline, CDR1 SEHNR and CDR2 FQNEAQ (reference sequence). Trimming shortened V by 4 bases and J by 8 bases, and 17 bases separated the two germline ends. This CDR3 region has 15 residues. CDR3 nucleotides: TGTGCCAGCAGCTCGGGACCCGGGTCGGGGGAAAAACTGTTTTTT. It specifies CASSSGPGSGEKLFF.

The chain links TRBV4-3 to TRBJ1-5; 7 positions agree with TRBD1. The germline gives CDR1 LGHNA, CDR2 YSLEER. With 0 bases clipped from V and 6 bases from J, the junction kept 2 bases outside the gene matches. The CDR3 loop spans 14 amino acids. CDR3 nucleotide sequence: TGCGCCAGCAGCCAAGAGCAGGGGGGTCAGCCCCAGCATTTT. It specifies CASSQEQGGQPQHF.

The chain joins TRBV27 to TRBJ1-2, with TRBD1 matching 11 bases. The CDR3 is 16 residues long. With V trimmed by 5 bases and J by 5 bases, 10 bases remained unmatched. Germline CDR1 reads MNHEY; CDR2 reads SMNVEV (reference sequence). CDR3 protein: CASSNIEGQGDYGYTF. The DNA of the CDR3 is TGTGCCAGCAGTAATATTGAGGGACAGGGGGATTATGGCTACACCTTC.

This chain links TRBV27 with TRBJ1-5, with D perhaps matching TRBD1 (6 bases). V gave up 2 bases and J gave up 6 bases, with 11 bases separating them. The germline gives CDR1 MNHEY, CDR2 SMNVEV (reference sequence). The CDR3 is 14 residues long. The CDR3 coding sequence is TGTGCCAGCAGTTTAAAACAGGGCTCTCAGCCCCAGCATTTT. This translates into CASSLKQGSQPQHF.

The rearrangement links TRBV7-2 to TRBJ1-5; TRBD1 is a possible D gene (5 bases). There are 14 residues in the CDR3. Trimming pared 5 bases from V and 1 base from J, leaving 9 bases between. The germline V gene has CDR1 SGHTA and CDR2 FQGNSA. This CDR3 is CASSRDGSNQPQHF. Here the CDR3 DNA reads TGTGCCAGCAGCCGGGACGGAAGCAATCAGCCCCAGCATTTT.

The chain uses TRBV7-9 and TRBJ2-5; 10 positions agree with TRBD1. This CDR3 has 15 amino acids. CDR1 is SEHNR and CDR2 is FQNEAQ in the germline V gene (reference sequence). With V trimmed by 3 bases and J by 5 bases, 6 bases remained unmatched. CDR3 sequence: CASSFDRGHRETQYF. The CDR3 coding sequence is TGTGCCAGCAGCTTCGACAGGGGGCATAGGGAGACCCAGTACTTC.

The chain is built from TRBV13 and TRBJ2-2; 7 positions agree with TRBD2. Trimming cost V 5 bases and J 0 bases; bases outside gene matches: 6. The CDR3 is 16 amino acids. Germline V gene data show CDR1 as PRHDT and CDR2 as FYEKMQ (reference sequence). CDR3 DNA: TGTGCCAGCAGCACCTTAGCGGGCGCGAACACCGGGGAGCTGTTTTTT. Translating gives CASSTLAGANTGELFF.

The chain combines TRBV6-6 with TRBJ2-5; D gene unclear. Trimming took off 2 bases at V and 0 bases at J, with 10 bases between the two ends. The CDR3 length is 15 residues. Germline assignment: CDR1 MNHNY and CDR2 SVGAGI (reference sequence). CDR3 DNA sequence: TGTGCCAGCAGTTACACGGCAGGCAACCAAGAGACCCAGTACTTC. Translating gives CASSYTAGNQETQYF.

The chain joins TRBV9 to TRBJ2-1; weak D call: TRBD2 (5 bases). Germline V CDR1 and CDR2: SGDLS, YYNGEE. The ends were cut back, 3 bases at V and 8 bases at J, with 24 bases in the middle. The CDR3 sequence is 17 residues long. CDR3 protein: CASSAGRLALWADEQFF. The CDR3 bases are TGTGCCAGCAGCGCCGGAAGGTTAGCGCTTTGGGCGGATGAGCAGTTCTTC.

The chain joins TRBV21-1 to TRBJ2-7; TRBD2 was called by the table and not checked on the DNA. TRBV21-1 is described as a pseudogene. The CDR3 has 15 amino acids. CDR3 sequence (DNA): TGTGCCAGCAGTGCGGTGCTACACGTGTTAGACGAGCAGTACTTC. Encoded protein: CASSAVLHVLDEQYF.

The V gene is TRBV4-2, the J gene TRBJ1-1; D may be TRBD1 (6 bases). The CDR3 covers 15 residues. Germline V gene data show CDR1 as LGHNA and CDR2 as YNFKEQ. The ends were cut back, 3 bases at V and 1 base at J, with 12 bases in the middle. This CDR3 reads CASSHRGGKNTEAFF. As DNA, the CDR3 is TGTGCCAGCAGCCATAGGGGGGGGAAGAACACTGAAGCTTTCTTT.

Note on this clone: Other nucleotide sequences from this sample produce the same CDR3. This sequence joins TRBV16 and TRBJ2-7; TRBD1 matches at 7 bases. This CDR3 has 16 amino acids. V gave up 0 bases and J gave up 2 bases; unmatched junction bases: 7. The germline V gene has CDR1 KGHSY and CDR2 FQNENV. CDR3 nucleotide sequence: TGTGCCAGCAGCCAATCGTGGACAGGTTCGACCTACGAGCAGTACTTC. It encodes CASSQSWTGSTYEQYF.

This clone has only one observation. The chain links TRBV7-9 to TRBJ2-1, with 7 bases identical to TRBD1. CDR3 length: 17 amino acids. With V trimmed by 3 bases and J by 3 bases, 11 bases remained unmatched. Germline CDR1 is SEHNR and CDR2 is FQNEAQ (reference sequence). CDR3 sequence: CASSLGAPGQNYNEQFF. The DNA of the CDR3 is TGTGCCAGCAGCTTGGGAGCGCCGGGACAGAACTACAATGAGCAGTTCTTC.

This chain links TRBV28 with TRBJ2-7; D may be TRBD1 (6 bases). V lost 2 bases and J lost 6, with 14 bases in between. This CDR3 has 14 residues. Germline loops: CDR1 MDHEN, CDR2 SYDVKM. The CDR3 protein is CASSLTPTGREQYF. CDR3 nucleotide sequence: TGTGCCAGCAGTTTAACACCCACAGGGCGCGAGCAGTACTTC.

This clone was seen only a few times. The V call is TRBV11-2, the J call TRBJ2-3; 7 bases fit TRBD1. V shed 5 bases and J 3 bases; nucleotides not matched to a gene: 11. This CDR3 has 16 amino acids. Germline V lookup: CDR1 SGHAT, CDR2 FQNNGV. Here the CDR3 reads CASSRPPQGDTDTQYF. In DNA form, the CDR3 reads TGTGCCAGCAGCCGCCCCCCGCAGGGGGATACAGATACGCAGTATTTT.

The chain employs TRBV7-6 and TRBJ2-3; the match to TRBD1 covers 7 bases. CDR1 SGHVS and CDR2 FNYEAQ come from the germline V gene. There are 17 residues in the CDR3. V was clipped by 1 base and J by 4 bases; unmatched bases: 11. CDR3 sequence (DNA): TGTGCCAGCAGCTTAGTTCAGATTTGGCAGGGGGCAGATACGCAGTATTTT. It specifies CASSLVQIWQGADTQYF.

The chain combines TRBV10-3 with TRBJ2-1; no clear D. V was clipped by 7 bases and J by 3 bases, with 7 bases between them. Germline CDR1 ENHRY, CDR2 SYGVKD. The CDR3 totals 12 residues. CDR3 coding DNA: TGTGCCATCACGACGAACTACAATGAGCAGTTCTTC. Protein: CAITTNYNEQFF.

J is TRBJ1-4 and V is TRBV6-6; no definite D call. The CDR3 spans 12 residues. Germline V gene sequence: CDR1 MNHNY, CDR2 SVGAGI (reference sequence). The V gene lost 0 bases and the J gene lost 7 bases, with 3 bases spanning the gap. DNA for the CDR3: TGTGCCAGCAGTTACTCGGGTGAAAAACTGTTTTTT. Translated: CASSYSGEKLFF.